A selection of T cell receptor beta chains follows, all from one sample in a study of identifying expanded T cells in peripheral blood. Using immunoSEQ multiplex PCR, the repertoire was profiled, and TCRdb retains in-frame clones only, with some absent. The data show tens of thousands of clones, with around 83% seen just once and under 20% held by the top ten. Material: blood. These receptors were taken from a person aged 18-70 years in good health. Each CDR3 is given with its conserved first and last residue. D genes are given only for firm matches. Clone size appears in some rows only: once, few, many, or a class for an expanded clone.

d_call,clone_size,v_call,j_call,cdr3_aa,cdr3_nt
TRBD1,once,TRBV5-6,TRBJ2-7,CASSLGDRDHEQYF,TGTGCCAGCAGCTTAGGAGACAGGGACCACGAGCAGTACTTC
-,-,TRBV4-3,TRBJ2-4,CASSQDLGGTWTDIQYF,TGCGCCAGCAGCCAAGATTTGGGGGGGACATGGACAGACATTCAGTACTTC
-,-,TRBV19,TRBJ1-2,CASSMSPSNYGYTF,TGTGCCAGTAGTATGTCGCCCTCAAACTATGGCTACACCTTC
TRBD1,-,TRBV5-4,TRBJ2-4,CASSDRGSNIQYF,TGTGCCAGCAGTGACAGGGGTTCAAACATTCAGTACTTC
TRBD1,-,TRBV19,TRBJ1-5,CASQRQGLNQPQHF,TGTGCCAGTCAACGACAGGGCCTTAATCAGCCCCAGCATTTT
-,-,TRBV12-5,TRBJ1-2,CASGLHLWDGYTF,TGTGCTAGTGGTTTGCACCTATGGGATGGCTACACCTTC
-,once,TRBV5-6,TRBJ2-4,CASSLASNIQYF,TGTGCCAGCAGCTTGGCTTCGAACATTCAGTACTTC
-,-,TRBV5-1,TRBJ1-3,CASSLAGSGNTIYF,TGCGCCAGCAGCTTGGCCGGCTCTGGAAACACCATATATTTT
-,-,TRBV10-3,TRBJ2-5,CAISDKKSLPREETQYF,TGTGCCATCAGTGACAAAAAGAGTCTCCCGCGAGAAGAGACCCAGTACTTC
TRBD1,once,TRBV5-4,TRBJ1-2,CASSPGQGGYGYTF,TGTGCCAGCAGCCCGGGACAGGGCGGCTATGGCTACACCTTC
-,-,TRBV27,TRBJ1-1,CASSSRGRGEAFF,TGTGCCAGCAGTTCTCGGGGGCGGGGTGAAGCTTTCTTT
-,-,TRBV6-5,TRBJ1-4,CASSRNGGANEKLFF,TGTGCCAGCAGCCGGAACGGGGGGGCTAATGAAAAACTGTTTTTT
TRBD1,-,TRBV27,TRBJ1-3,CAIPIGTEGNTIYF,TGTGCCATCCCGATTGGGACAGAAGGAAACACCATATATTTT
TRBD1,once,TRBV28,TRBJ1-5,CASSRTGREQPQHF,TGTGCCAGCAGCCGGACAGGGAGGGAACAGCCCCAGCATTTT
-,-,TRBV7-9,TRBJ1-1,CASSLGQEAFF,TGTGCCAGCAGCTTGGGCCAAGAAGCTTTCTTT
TRBD1,-,TRBV9,TRBJ2-1,CASNQGAKSYDEQFF,TGTGCCAGCAACCAGGGGGCCAAGTCTTACGATGAGCAGTTCTTC
TRBD2,-,TRBV13,TRBJ2-3,CASSPGLAGVADTQYF,TGTGCCAGCAGCCCGGGACTAGCGGGAGTAGCAGATACGCAGTATTTT
-,-,TRBV5-1,TRBJ2-5,CASSSGPQYQETQYF,TGCGCCAGCAGCTCTGGACCGCAGTACCAAGAGACCCAGTACTTC
-,-,TRBV2,TRBJ1-6,CASSVGTLLDRSYNSPLHF,TGTGCCAGCAGTGTCGGGACCCTCCTTGATAGATCCTATAATTCACCCCTCCACTTT
-,-,TRBV2,TRBJ2-1,CASSVPSGARSYNEQFF,TGTGCCAGCAGTGTCCCCAGTGGGGCGCGCTCCTACAATGAGCAGTTCTTC
TRBD2,-,TRBV5-4,TRBJ2-5,CASSLGSGLAGGHQYF,TGTGCCAGCAGCTTGGGTTCAGGCCTAGCGGGAGGTCACCAGTACTTC
-,once,TRBV7-9,TRBJ1-4,CASSLDPQGSLFF,TGTGCCAGCAGCTTAGACCCGCAGGGATCACTGTTTTTT
-,-,TRBV30,TRBJ1-1,CAWSRWGRGTEAFF,TGTGCCTGGAGTAGGTGGGGTAGGGGCACTGAAGCTTTCTTT